This TCR beta chain was identified in a study of cytotoxic CD8 clonotypes in ibrutinib-treated CLL. In the study overall: With a range of 6 to 36, the median treatment time before response samples were taken was approximately 11 months. Study-wide results and limits: Rare overall, public clonotypes shrank or held steady under therapy.

The CDR3 consists of 13 residues. V shed 5 bases and J shed 9 bases, with 14 bases lying between them. Germline values: CDR1 SGHTA, CDR2 FQGTGA. Target depth was 1 in 200,000 to 1 in 1 million T cells, about 10x per clonotype. Data came from immunoSEQ multiplex PCR; TCRdb stores just in-frame clones and leaves some out. In the table there are 35,000 to 50,000 clones, roughly two thirds of which are singletons. To note about this clone: The antigen remains unidentified.

This receptor was taken from a human donor with chronic lymphocytic leukemia. This sample comprised PBMCs, obtained after 12 months of ibrutinib treatment. V and J are TRBV7-3 and TRBJ2-1; no definite D call. CDR3 nucleotides: TGTGCCAGCAGCGCACTTTCGGATCGTGAGCAGTTCTTC. Translating it yields CASSALSDREQFF.